This T cell receptor (beta chain) came from a study of PD-L1 blockade in urothelial cancer. Study details: Patients took up atezolizumab in 2014 at 1,200 mg intravenously every 3 weeks. Previous chemotherapy exposure amounted to 0 to 3 regimens for patients.

Profiling relied on immunoSEQ multiplex PCR, and the TCRdb table lists in-frame clones only, not all of them. The sample lists around 100,000 clones; 80% to 90% were seen once. Indicated time point: pretreatment peripheral blood. CDR3 length: 15 amino acids. The germline V gene encodes CDR1 SGHRS and CDR2 YFSETQ. After removal of 0 bases from V and 7 bases from J, the junction contained 2 bases not matched to a gene. Sample: PBMCs, taken around atezolizumab (anti-PD-L1) treatment. V usage is TRBV5-1 and J usage is TRBJ2-1; the match to TRBD1 covers 12 bases. The receptor was isolated from a man aged 60 to 69 with urothelial cancer. This CDR3 is CASSLGDRGLNEQFF. DNA of the CDR3: TGCGCCAGCAGCTTGGGGGACAGGGGGCTGAATGAGCAGTTCTTC.